This TCR beta chain appears in the sequencing data of a study of T cell responses to AZD1222 COVID-19 vaccine. Study summary: Pooled together were second doses at about 4 or about 12 weeks. Study-level findings and limits: Possibly, clonal diversity was underestimated; donors were largely white British and included more females. Nearly half of the spike-specific TCRs reportedly recognize variant regions that carry no mutations. Spike-specific TCR breadth rose after two AZD1222 doses, and depth rose as well.

On this clone itself: What it binds is unknown.

The length of the CDR3 is 14 residues. V shed 4 bases and J shed 3 bases, with 12 bases lying between them. CDR1 is SGHTA, CDR2 FQGNSA, per germline. Sequenced by immunoSEQ multiplex PCR; TCRdb stores in-frame clones only, minus some. This sample has more than 95,000 clones, with around 89% found just once. Sequenced here: peripheral blood, sampled on day 0 of AZD1222 vaccination. V is TRBV7-2 and J is TRBJ1-2; no clear D. The receptor was isolated from an adult in good health. The CDR3 loop reads CASSSSGSYYGYTF. CDR3 bases: TGTGCCAGCAGCTCGTCCGGGTCCTACTATGGCTACACCTTC.